This TCR beta chain was observed in a study of blood T cells in healthy people across ages. Study-level information: Template switching recovered approximately one barcoded beta molecule for every two T cells.

The CDR3 length is 15 residues. Germline V gene lookup returns CDR1 SGHAT and CDR2 FQDESV (reference sequence). V lost 5 bases and J lost 5, with 16 bases in between. The study recruited healthy Caucasian donors from Russia who were aged about 6 to 90. Sample-barcoded 5' priming and a J-beta primer mix drove a second PCR of about 6 to 12 cycles. Via MiXCR, TCRdb re-called the 5' RACE reads, giving one row per CDR3 protein. The sample shows roughly 2 million distinct CDR3 sequences, around half of them seen only once. Study outcomes and limitations: Those diversity estimates obtained from one million T cells were thought to be underestimates. Compared with aged donors, long-lived donors showed fewer expanded clones, suggesting selection.

Regarding this clonotype: Its antigen is unknown.

This chain uses TRBV11-1 with TRBJ2-4, with D maybe TRBD1 (5 bases). The receptor comes from a woman aged 40 to 50 in good health. Input material: blood. The DNA of the CDR3 is TGTGCCAGCAGCGACGTTCAGGGTTATGAAAACATTCAGTACTTC. It specifies CASSDVQGYENIQYF.